The source of this TCR beta chain is a study of T cell clonotyping in hematopoietic cell transplantation. Study-level information: Pretransplant recipient samples were taken after cytoreduction.

Clones were read by immunoSEQ multiplex PCR, and TCRdb kept only the in-frame ones, dropping some. The repertoire has about 80,000 clones, roughly 95% of them found once; the top ten carry around 1.5%. Overall study results and limits: Pathologically expanded recipient clonotypes increased progressively from day 30 to day 180 as diversity fell. No sorting was done, leaving CD4 and CD8 contributions mixed. Few recipient clonotypes overlapped donors; over 95% were de novo at given depth.

The V gene's germline CDR1 is SGHTA and CDR2 FQGNSA. V dropped 1 base and J dropped 0 bases, with 7 bases sitting between them. The CDR3 covers 15 residues. Note on this clone: Antigen specificity is unknown.

The time point was: recipient sample about 28 days before transplant, after cytoreduction. Sequencing used peripheral blood mononuclear cells, obtained before stem cell transplant. The TCR comes from a woman aged 50 to 60 with acute myeloid leukemia. Some clones in this sample may be carry-over from other donors' samples. V is TRBV7-2 and J is TRBJ1-3; the D is unclear. This CDR3 is CASSLVISSGNTIYF. For the CDR3, the DNA is TGTGCCAGCAGCTTAGTGATCAGCTCTGGAAACACCATATATTTT.